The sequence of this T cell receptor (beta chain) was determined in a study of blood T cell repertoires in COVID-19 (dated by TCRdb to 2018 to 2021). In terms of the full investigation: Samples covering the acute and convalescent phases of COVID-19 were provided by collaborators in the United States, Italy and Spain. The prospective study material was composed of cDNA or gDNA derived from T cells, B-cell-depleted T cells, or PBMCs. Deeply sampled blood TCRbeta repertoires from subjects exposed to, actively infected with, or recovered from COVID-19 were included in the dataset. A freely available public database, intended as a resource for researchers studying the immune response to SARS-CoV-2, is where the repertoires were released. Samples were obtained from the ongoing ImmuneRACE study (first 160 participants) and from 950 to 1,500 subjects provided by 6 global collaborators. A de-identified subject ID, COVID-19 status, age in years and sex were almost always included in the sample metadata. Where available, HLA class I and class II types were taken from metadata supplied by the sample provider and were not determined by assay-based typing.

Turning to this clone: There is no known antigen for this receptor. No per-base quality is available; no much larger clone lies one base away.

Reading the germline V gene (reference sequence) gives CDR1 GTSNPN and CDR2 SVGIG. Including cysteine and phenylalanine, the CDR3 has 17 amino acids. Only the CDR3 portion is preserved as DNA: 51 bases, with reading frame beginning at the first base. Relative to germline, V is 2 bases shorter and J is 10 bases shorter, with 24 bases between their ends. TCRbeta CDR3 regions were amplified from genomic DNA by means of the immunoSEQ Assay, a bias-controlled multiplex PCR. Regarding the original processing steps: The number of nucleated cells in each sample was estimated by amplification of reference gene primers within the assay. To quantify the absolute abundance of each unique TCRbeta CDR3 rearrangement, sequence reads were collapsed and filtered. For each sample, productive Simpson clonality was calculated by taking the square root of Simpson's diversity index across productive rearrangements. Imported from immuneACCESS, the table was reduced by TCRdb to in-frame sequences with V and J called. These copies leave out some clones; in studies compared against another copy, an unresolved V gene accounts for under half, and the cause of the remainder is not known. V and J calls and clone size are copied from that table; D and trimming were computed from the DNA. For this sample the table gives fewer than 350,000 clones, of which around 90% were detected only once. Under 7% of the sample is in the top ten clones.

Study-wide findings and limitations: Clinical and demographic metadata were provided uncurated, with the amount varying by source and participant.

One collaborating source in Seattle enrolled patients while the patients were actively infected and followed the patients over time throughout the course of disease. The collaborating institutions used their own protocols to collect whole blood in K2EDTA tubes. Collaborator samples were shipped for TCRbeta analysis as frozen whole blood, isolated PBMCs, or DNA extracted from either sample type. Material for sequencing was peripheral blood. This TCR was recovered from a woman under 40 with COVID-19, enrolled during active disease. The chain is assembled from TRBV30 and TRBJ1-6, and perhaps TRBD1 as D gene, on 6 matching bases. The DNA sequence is TGTGCCTGGAGTACTCCAAGAGAGGTCCTGGGGGCCTCACCCCTCCACTTT. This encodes CAWSTPREVLGASPLHF.